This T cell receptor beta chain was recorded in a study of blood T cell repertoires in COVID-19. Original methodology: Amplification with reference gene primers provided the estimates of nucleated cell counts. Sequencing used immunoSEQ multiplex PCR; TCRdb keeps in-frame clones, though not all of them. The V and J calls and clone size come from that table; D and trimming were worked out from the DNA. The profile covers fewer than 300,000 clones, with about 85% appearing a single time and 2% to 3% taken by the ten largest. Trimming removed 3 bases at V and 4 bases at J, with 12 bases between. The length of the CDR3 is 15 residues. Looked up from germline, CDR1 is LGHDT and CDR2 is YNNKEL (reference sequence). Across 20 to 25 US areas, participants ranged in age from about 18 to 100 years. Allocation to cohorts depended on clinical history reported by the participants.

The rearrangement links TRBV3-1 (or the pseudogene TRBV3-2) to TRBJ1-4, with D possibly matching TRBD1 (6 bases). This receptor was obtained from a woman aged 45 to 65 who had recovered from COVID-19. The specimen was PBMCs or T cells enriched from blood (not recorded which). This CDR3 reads CASSHPDSFNEKLFF. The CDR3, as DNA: TGTGCCAGCAGCCACCCGGACAGCTTTAATGAAAAACTGTTTTTT.